This T cell receptor (beta chain) was documented in a study of cytomegalovirus exposure and HLA in healthy donors. Whole-study findings and limits: Some TCR beta chains (roughly 150 of them) were listed as cytomegalovirus-associated.

The CDR3 sequence is 14 residues long. V lost 3 bases and J lost 4, with 13 bases in between. The germline gives CDR1 SGHRS, CDR2 YFSETQ. Details on this clone: The antigen is undetermined.

TCRdb's table, derived via immunoSEQ multiplex PCR, lists solely in-frame clones and lacks some. The table records 300,000 or so clones, 88% of them present only once. The chain couples TRBV5-1 to TRBJ1-2; D remains ambiguous. The clonotype was recovered from a man aged 25-45 years in good health and CMV-seronegative. Sequenced input: PBMCs. CDR3 in DNA: TGCGCCAGCAGCTCAGGACTTGGGTTCTATGGCTACACCTTC. Residues: CASSSGLGFYGYTF.